A single sample is the source of the 5 T cell receptor beta chains below, sequenced in a study of shared clonotypes between healthy human individuals. Clones were read by immunoSEQ multiplex PCR, and TCRdb kept only the in-frame ones, dropping some. The table shows 1,400,000 or so clones, with just under 99% occurring only once. Sequencing used naive CD4+ T cells sorted from blood. The subset denotes: CD45RA+ positively selected. Receptors originate from a young man in good health.

Remarks on this clone: An end of the junction does not agree with germline; a read error may underlie this. The gene calls are TRBV25-1 and TRBJ2-3; maybe TRBD1 (6 bases). The CDR3 contains 15 residues. Per germline, CDR1 MGHDK and CDR2 SYGVNS. The CDR3 nucleotides read TGTGCCAGCAGTGTAGGTCCAGGGGCGACAGGTACGCAGTATTTT. As protein: CASSVGPGATGTQYF.

The chain uses TRBV7-2 and TRBJ2-7; 9 bases fit TRBD1. The CDR3 contains 16 residues. The V gene's germline CDR1 is SGHTA and CDR2 FQGNSA. The V gene end was trimmed by 4 bases and the J gene end by 3 bases; junction bases not matched to a gene: 10. CDR3 DNA sequence: TGTGCCAGCAGCTCCTATACAGGGGGCTTCGGCTACGAGCAGTACTTC. Encoded protein: CASSSYTGGFGYEQYF.

This clone was seen a single time. V and J are TRBV30 and TRBJ2-1, with 8 bases aligning to TRBD2. The CDR3 runs 13 residues. The germline V gene has CDR1 GTSNPN and CDR2 SVGIG (reference sequence). J was trimmed by 6 bases and V by 5 bases; bases with no gene match: 6. CDR3: CAWVGTRGNEQFF. The CDR3 nucleotides read TGTGCCTGGGTCGGGACTAGGGGCAATGAGCAGTTCTTC. Looking up the rest from reference TRBV30 and TRBJ2-1 gives the full variable domain: SQTIHQWPATLVQPVGSPLSLECTVEGTSNPNLYWYRQAAGRGLQLLFYSVGIGQISSEVPQNLSASRPQDRQFILSSKKLLLSDSGFYLCAWVGTRGNEQFFGPGTRLTVL.

The chain joins TRBV2 to TRBJ2-7; D uncertain. The CDR3 runs to 16 residues. The V gene lost 0 bases and the J gene lost 3 bases, with 15 bases spanning the gap. Germline V gives CDR1 SNHLY, CDR2 FYNNEI. CDR3 loop: CASSEALRASNYEQYF. In nucleotides, the CDR3 is TGTGCCAGCAGTGAAGCGCTTCGGGCCTCTAACTACGAGCAGTACTTC. Using reference TRBV2 and TRBJ2-7 for the parts outside the CDR3, the full variable domain is EPEVTQTPSHQVTQMGQEVILRCVPISNHLYFYWYRQILGQKVEFLVSFYNNEISEKSEIFDDQFSVERPDGSNFTLKIRSTKLEDSAMYFCASSEALRASNYEQYFGPGTRLTVT.

The chain employs TRBV4-1 and TRBJ2-1, with D possibly being TRBD2 (7 bases). CDR3 length: 18 amino acids. Germline V lookup: CDR1 MGHRA, CDR2 YSYEKL. The ends were cut back, 1 base at V and 2 bases at J, with 18 bases in the middle. The CDR3 spells CASSQVVGGGLAYNEQFF. CDR3 DNA: TGCGCCAGCAGCCAAGTTGTGGGAGGGGGTCTGGCCTACAATGAGCAGTTCTTC.